This TCR beta chain emerged from a study of shared clonotypes between healthy human individuals. Study-wide results and limits: A few donors shared 4.5% to 6.5% of their naive CD4 clonotypes.

This clone has only a few counts. Its specificity is not known. Genomic DNA (from each subset) was split evenly across several immunoSEQ plates. TCRdb's copy holds only in-frame clones and misses some; the assay was immunoSEQ multiplex PCR. The sample lists 780,000 or so clones, roughly two thirds occurring once. V gave up 3 bases and J gave up 4 bases; unmatched junction bases: 3. This CDR3 region has 14 residues. CDR1 is GTSNPN, CDR2 SVGIG, per germline (reference sequence). The sample consisted of memory CD4+ T cells sorted from blood. Noted subset: CD45RA-negative fraction. The TCR comes from a woman in her 30s in good health. The chain combines TRBV30 with TRBJ2-2; 9 bases are shared with TRBD2. In DNA, the CDR3 is TGTGCCTGGAGGGGAGCGGGGGGCACCGGGGAGCTGTTTTTT. This codes for CAWRGAGGTGELFF.